Presented here are 19 T cell receptor beta chains from one specimen sequenced in a study of PD-1 blockade in classical Hodgkin lymphoma. Relapse was seen in all patients after autologous stem cell transplantation, and brentuximab vedotin exposure was variable. Libraries were prepared by immunoSEQ multiplex PCR; TCRdb keeps only in-frame clonotypes and omits some of them. The sample shows tens of thousands of clones, about 90% of them seen only once. The sequenced sample was peripheral blood mononuclear cells (PBMCs), obtained at baseline. The receptors derive from a human donor with classical Hodgkin lymphoma.

The chain uses TRBV7-2 and TRBJ2-2, with 11 positions matching TRBD2. CDR1 and CDR2 from the germline V gene are SGHTA and FQGNSA. J gave up 7 bases and V 3 bases, and 7 bases lay outside the gene matches. The CDR3 runs 16 residues. The CDR3 DNA follows: TGTGCCAGCAGCTTTAGCGGGGGGGCCAAGATCGGGGAGCTGTTTTTT. Translated, it gives CASSFSGGAKIGELFF.

V and J are TRBV19 and TRBJ1-2, with TRBD1 as a possible D gene (6 bases). This CDR3 has 14 amino acids. V lost 1 base and J 3 bases, leaving 9 bases between the germline ends. Germline lookup yields CDR1 LNHDA and CDR2 SQIVND (reference sequence). The chain's CDR3 is CASSIAAGDYGYTF. In DNA form, the CDR3 reads TGTGCCAGTAGTATAGCTGCAGGGGACTATGGCTACACCTTC.

The chain couples TRBV6-6 to TRBJ1-4, with D tentatively TRBD1 (5 bases). This CDR3 spans 15 amino acids. Germline loops: CDR1 MNHNY, CDR2 SVGAGI (reference sequence). V lost 8 bases to trimming and J lost 8 bases, with 21 bases between them. The CDR3 nucleotides read TGTGCCAGCGGCTATAATAGCGGGGGTTGGGAAAAACTGTTTTTT. Translation: CASGYNSGGWEKLFF.

The chain has TRBV4-1 and TRBJ2-3; perhaps D is TRBD1 or TRBD2 (6 bases each). CDR1 is MGHRA, CDR2 YSYEKL, per germline. Trimming left V 1 base short and J 0 bases short, with 17 bases between. The CDR3 sequence is 18 residues long. CDR3: CASSQVIRRDTSTDTQYF. CDR3 bases: TGCGCCAGCAGCCAAGTAATTCGGCGGGACACTAGCACAGATACGCAGTATTTT.

The genes are TRBV5-1 and TRBJ1-2; 11 bases match TRBD1. V shed 0 bases and J 2 bases; nucleotides not matched to a gene: 0. The CDR3 is 15 residues long. Germline V gives CDR1 SGHRS, CDR2 YFSETQ. CDR3 DNA: TGCGCCAGCAGCTTGGGGGACAGGGGGAACTATGGCTACACCTTC. It yields the protein CASSLGDRGNYGYTF.

The rearrangement uses TRBV9 and TRBJ2-1; TRBD2 matches 8 bases. This CDR3 has 15 amino acids. V gave up 3 bases and J gave up 9 bases; unmatched junction bases: 11. Germline V gene lookup returns CDR1 SGDLS and CDR2 YYNGEE. The chain's CDR3 is CASSESGGHGGEQFF. DNA of the CDR3: TGTGCCAGCAGCGAAAGCGGGGGCCATGGGGGTGAGCAGTTCTTC.

V and J are TRBV28 and TRBJ2-1; possibly TRBD1 for D (6 bases). Per the germline V gene, CDR1 is MDHEN and CDR2 is SYDVKM. The V end was cut by 6 bases, the J end by 2 bases, with 14 bases between. This CDR3 comprises 15 residues. CDR3 DNA: TGTGCCAGCAGACCACCCGGGACACCCTACAATGAGCAGTTCTTC. Residues: CASRPPGTPYNEQFF.

V usage is TRBV6-1 and J usage is TRBJ2-3, with D perhaps assigned TRBD1 or TRBD2 (5 bases each). The CDR3 consists of 17 residues. Trimming cost V 0 bases and J 1 base, with 14 bases left between them. Germline-derived CDR1 and CDR2 are MNHNS and SASEGT. CDR3 loop: CASSEASGTPRTDTQYF. The CDR3, as DNA: TGTGCCAGCAGTGAAGCCTCCGGGACGCCACGCACAGATACGCAGTATTTT.

The V and J genes are TRBV27 and TRBJ1-2; 8 bases fit TRBD1. The CDR3 has 12 residues. V was pared by 2 bases and J by 13 bases, with 6 bases of the junction left unmatched. Germline V gives CDR1 MNHEY, CDR2 SMNVEV (reference sequence). The CDR3 here is CASSLGTGAFTF. The CDR3 coding sequence is TGTGCCAGCAGTTTAGGGACAGGCGCGTTCACCTTC.

The rearrangement joins TRBV28 to TRBJ1-1, with TRBD1 matching 8 bases. V lost 4 bases and J lost 4; bases outside the gene matches: 8. The CDR3 sequence is 15 residues long. The germline V gene has CDR1 MDHEN and CDR2 SYDVKM. The CDR3 nucleotides are TGTGCCAGCAGTTCCGCACAGGGGGGTCTCACTGAAGCTTTCTTT. Translating it yields CASSSAQGGLTEAFF.

The genes are TRBV25-1 and TRBJ2-6; D remains ambiguous. This CDR3 is built from 16 residues. Germline-derived CDR1 and CDR2 are MGHDK and SYGVNS. The V end lost 0 bases, the J end lost 1 base, and 7 bases lay between the germline ends. CDR3 DNA: TGTGCCAGCAGTGAATACCGTATTTCTGGGGCCAACGTCCTGACTTTC. This sequence encodes CASSEYRISGANVLTF.

In its sample, this clone was seen a few times. The J gene is TRBJ1-4, the V gene TRBV5-8, with D perhaps TRBD1 (5 bases). Trimming cost V 3 bases and J 10 bases, with 13 bases left between them. Germline CDR1 reads SGHTS; CDR2 reads YDEGEE. The CDR3 has 13 amino acids. The DNA of the CDR3 is TGTGCCAGCAGCTGGGGGACTCCGGCAAAACTGTTTTTT. Residues: CASSWGTPAKLFF.

This clone was seen a single time. This chain connects TRBV5-4 to TRBJ2-1, with D tentatively TRBD1 (6 bases). Trimming removed 4 bases from V and 2 bases from J, with 16 bases in between. Per germline, CDR1 SGHNT and CDR2 YYREEE (reference sequence). CDR3 length equals 16 residues. The CDR3 DNA is TGTGCCAGCAGCCAGCCTGAGGACAGCCCCTACAATGAGCAGTTCTTC. Amino acid sequence: CASSQPEDSPYNEQFF. Full variable domain (outside the CDR3, taken from reference TRBV5-4 and TRBJ2-1): ETGVTQSPTHLIKTRGQQVTLRCSSQSGHNTVSWYQQALGQGPQFIFQYYREEENGRGNFPPRFSGLQFPNYSSELNVNALELDDSALYLCASSQPEDSPYNEQFFGPGTRLTVL.

This rearrangement joins TRBV27 to TRBJ2-2, with a weak D call TRBD1 (5 bases). Trimming pared 1 base from V and 6 bases from J, leaving 15 bases between. There are 16 residues in the CDR3. Germline V gene sequence: CDR1 MNHEY, CDR2 SMNVEV (reference sequence). CDR3 residues: CASSLWSNRYPGELFF. Here the CDR3 DNA reads TGTGCCAGCAGTTTATGGAGCAACAGGTACCCCGGGGAGCTGTTTTTT.

This sequence joins TRBV30 and TRBJ1-2, with D possibly being TRBD1 (6 bases). This CDR3 spans 12 amino acids. The V end was cut by 1 base, the J end by 5 bases, with 8 bases between. Germline assignment: CDR1 GTSNPN and CDR2 SVGIG (reference sequence). The CDR3 DNA reads TGTGCCTGGAGTGGAGGGGGATATGGCTACACCTTC. Its translation is CAWSGGGYGYTF.

The rearrangement links TRBV19 to TRBJ2-7; 9 bases fit TRBD1. The CDR3 runs to 14 residues. CDR1 is LNHDA and CDR2 is SQIVND in the germline V gene (reference sequence). J was trimmed by 3 bases and V by 5 bases; bases with no gene match: 5. DNA for the CDR3: TGTGCCAGTAGTCGGCTGGGACAGGGCTACGAGCAGTACTTC. This translates into CASSRLGQGYEQYF.

This clone has only a few counts. The V gene is TRBV2, the J gene TRBJ1-1; 8 nucleotides line up with TRBD1. V was pared by 8 bases and J by 6 bases, with 14 bases of the junction left unmatched. CDR1 SNHLY and CDR2 FYNNEI come from the germline V gene. CDR3 length: 15 residues. CDR3 DNA sequence: TGTGCCAGCCGGACAGGGAGGGGGGGTTGGCCTGAAGCTTTCTTT. It yields the protein CASRTGRGGWPEAFF.

This rearrangement joins TRBV5-1 to TRBJ2-3, with 10 bases fitting TRBD2. J lost 1 base, V lost 4 bases, and 6 bases had no gene match. The CDR3 runs 16 residues. CDR1 and CDR2 from the germline V gene are SGHRS and YFSETQ. The DNA for the CDR3 is TGCGCCAGCAGCCCCCCTCTAGCGGGAGGCACAGATACGCAGTATTTT. Translating gives CASSPPLAGGTDTQYF.

This clone was found once. The chain combines TRBV4-3 with TRBJ2-7; D remains unclear. Per the germline V gene, CDR1 is LGHNA and CDR2 is YSLEER. The CDR3 totals 15 residues. Trimming took off 1 base at V and 3 bases at J, with 13 bases between the two ends. CDR3 residues: CASSQVGQANYEQYF. The DNA for the CDR3 is TGCGCCAGCAGCCAAGTCGGGCAGGCTAACTACGAGCAGTACTTC.